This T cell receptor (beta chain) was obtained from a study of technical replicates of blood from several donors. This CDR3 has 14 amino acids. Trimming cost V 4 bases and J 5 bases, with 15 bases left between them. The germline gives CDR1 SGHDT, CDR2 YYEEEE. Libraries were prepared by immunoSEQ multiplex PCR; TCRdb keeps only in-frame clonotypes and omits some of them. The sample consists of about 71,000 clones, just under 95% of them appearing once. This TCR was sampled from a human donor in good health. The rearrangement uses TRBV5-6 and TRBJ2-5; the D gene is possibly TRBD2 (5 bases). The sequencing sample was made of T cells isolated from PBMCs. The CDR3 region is CASSVPGYWETQYF. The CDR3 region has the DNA TGTGCCAGCAGCGTTCCGGGGTACTGGGAGACCCAGTACTTC. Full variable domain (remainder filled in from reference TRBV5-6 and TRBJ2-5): DAGVTQSPTHLIKTRGQQVTLRCSPKSGHDTVSWYQQALGQGPQFIFQYYEEEERQRGNFPDRFSGHQFPNYSSELNVNALLLGDSALYLCASSVPGYWETQYFGPGTRLLVL.